This passage covers 27 T cell receptor beta chains from one sample sequenced in a study of blood T cell repertoires in COVID-19. The protocol was immunoSEQ multiplex PCR, while the TCRdb copy is restricted to in-frame clones and leaves out a portion. Among under 200,000 clones listed, approximately 86% were seen once. The sequenced sample consisted of peripheral blood. The receptors here all came from an older man with acute or convalescent COVID-19.

The DNA of the CDR3 is TGTGCCTGGACGGTGACAGCGAACTATGGCTACACCTTC. Protein product: CAWTVTANYGYTF. The chain joins TRBV30 to TRBJ1-2; possibly TRBD1 for D (5 bases). This CDR3 has 13 amino acids. V gave up 4 bases and J gave up 2 bases, with 11 bases separating them. Germline lookup yields CDR1 GTSNPN and CDR2 SVGIG (reference sequence).

The gene calls are TRBV3-1 (or the pseudogene TRBV3-2) and TRBJ1-5; D is undetermined. Germline V gives CDR1 LGHDT, CDR2 YNNKEL (reference sequence). The CDR3 consists of 13 residues. V lost 0 bases, J lost 7 bases, and 7 bases lay in between. The CDR3 DNA reads TGTGCCAGCAGCCAAGACAGGCTCCAGCCCCAGCATTTT. It encodes CASSQDRLQPQHF.

The chain combines TRBV11-2 with TRBJ2-2, with D maybe TRBD1 (5 bases). The CDR3 is 13 amino acids. Germline V gene lookup returns CDR1 SGHAT and CDR2 FQNNGV. V was trimmed by 2 bases and J by 5 bases, leaving 6 bases between them. This CDR3 reads CASSLYRTGELFF. CDR3 bases: TGTGCCAGCAGCTTATACAGGACCGGGGAGCTGTTTTTT. The whole variable domain, remainder taken from reference TRBV11-2 and TRBJ2-2, is EAGVAQSPRYKIIEKRQSVAFWCNPISGHATLYWYQQILGQGPKLLIQFQNNGVVDDSQLPKDRFSAERLKGVDSTLKIQPAKLEDSAVYLCASSLYRTGELFFGEGSRLTVL.

The genes are TRBV19 and TRBJ2-4; 11 positions match TRBD2. Per the germline V gene, CDR1 is LNHDA and CDR2 is SQIVND (reference sequence). With V trimmed by 9 bases and J by 6 bases, 4 bases remained unmatched. The CDR3 runs to 13 residues. The CDR3 DNA reads as TGTGCCAGCCTACTAGCGGGAGCAAACATTCAGTACTTC. This encodes CASLLAGANIQYF.

The rearrangement joins TRBV27 to TRBJ2-5; D may be TRBD2 (6 bases). The V end was cut by 7 bases, the J end by 7 bases, with 16 bases between. Germline lookup yields CDR1 MNHEY and CDR2 SMNVEV (reference sequence). The CDR3 runs to 13 residues. This chain's CDR3 is CASKAAGLGTQYF. The CDR3 DNA is TGTGCCAGCAAAGCGGCGGGGCTCGGGACCCAGTACTTC.

This chain links TRBV20-1 with TRBJ1-2, with a weak D call TRBD1 (5 bases). V was shortened by 3 bases and J by 4 bases, with 6 bases between the two germline ends. The CDR3 totals 11 residues. Germline V gives CDR1 DFQATT, CDR2 SNEGSKA (reference sequence). The CDR3 loop is CSARGLYGYTF. The CDR3 bases are TGCAGTGCTAGGGGACTCTATGGCTACACCTTC.

The V gene is TRBV5-4, the J gene TRBJ2-3; TRBD1 agrees at 9 bases. The trim removed 3 bases at V and 2 bases at J, leaving 4 bases unmatched. In germline, CDR1 is SGHNT, CDR2 YYREEE (reference sequence). The CDR3 is 15 amino acids. CDR3 residues: CASSSQGAPTDTQYF. The CDR3 nucleotides are TGTGCCAGCAGCTCACAGGGGGCCCCCACAGATACGCAGTATTTT.

The chain is built from TRBV4-3 and TRBJ2-1; 10 bases match TRBD2. The V gene's germline CDR1 is LGHNA and CDR2 YSLEER. Trimming cost V 1 base and J 2 bases; bases outside gene matches: 2. The CDR3 length is 16 residues. The CDR3 reads CASSQASGGAYNEQFF. DNA for the CDR3: TGCGCCAGCAGCCAAGCCAGCGGGGGGGCCTACAATGAGCAGTTCTTC.

The chain recombines TRBV28 with TRBJ2-1, with D hard to call. CDR1 MDHEN and CDR2 SYDVKM come from the germline V gene. Between the trimmed V and J ends, which lost 6 bases and 6 bases, there was a span of 18 bases. This CDR3 has 15 amino acids. In nucleotides, the CDR3 is TGTGCCAGCAGGCCCCCCGCCGGTGGCGGCAATGAGCAGTTCTTC. It yields the protein CASRPPAGGGNEQFF.

This rearrangement joins TRBV4-1 to TRBJ1-4; D perhaps matches TRBD1 (6 bases). This CDR3 spans 14 amino acids. The V and J ends lost 1 base and 7 bases respectively, with 10 bases between them. From germline, CDR1 is MGHRA and CDR2 YSYEKL. In nucleotides, the CDR3 is TGCGCCAGCAGCCAAGGCACAGGGACTGAAAAACTGTTTTTT. As protein: CASSQGTGTEKLFF.

The chain links TRBV4-1 to TRBJ2-3, with D possibly matching TRBD1 (5 bases). This CDR3 has 16 amino acids. Trimming stripped 2 bases from V and 2 bases from J, with 14 bases between. Germline values: CDR1 MGHRA, CDR2 YSYEKL. The CDR3 DNA follows: TGCGCCAGCAGCCAATACAGGTCCCTTTCCACAGATACGCAGTATTTT. As protein: CASSQYRSLSTDTQYF.

The chain links TRBV7-3 to TRBJ2-2; no definite D call. Between the trimmed V and J ends, which lost 5 bases and 0 bases, there was a span of 7 bases. CDR3 length equals 14 residues. The germline CDR1 and CDR2 sequences are SGHTA and FQGTGA. Here the CDR3 reads CASSPRSNTGELFF. The CDR3 bases are TGTGCCAGCAGCCCCCGGTCGAACACCGGGGAGCTGTTTTTT. The full variable domain, completed using reference TRBV7-3 and TRBJ2-2, is GAGVSQTPSNKVTEKGKYVELRCDPISGHTALYWYRQSLGQGPEFLIYFQGTGAADDSGLPNDRFFAVRPEGSVSTLKIQRTERGDSAVYLCASSPRSNTGELFFGEGSRLTVL.

V gene TRBV5-1 combines with J gene TRBJ2-1; possible D gene TRBD2, 6 bases. Germline values: CDR1 SGHRS, CDR2 YFSETQ. The CDR3 loop spans 15 amino acids. Between the trimmed V and J ends, which lost 3 bases and 2 bases, there was a span of 12 bases. CDR3 residues: CASSSAGFAYNEQFF. The CDR3 DNA follows: TGCGCCAGCAGCTCCGCGGGGTTCGCCTACAATGAGCAGTTCTTC.

This clone appeared a single time. V and J are TRBV5-5 and TRBJ2-3; TRBD2 matches at 8 bases. Germline CDR1 reads SGHKS; CDR2 reads YYEKEE (reference sequence). CDR3 length: 16 residues. Losses at the gene ends were 2 bases for V and 1 base for J; bases not matched to a gene: 6. The CDR3 spells CASSFPTGGRTDTQYF. In nucleotides, the CDR3 is TGTGCCAGCAGCTTCCCAACGGGGGGGCGCACAGATACGCAGTATTTT.

V is TRBV5-6 and J is TRBJ1-5, with a weak D call TRBD1 (5 bases). This CDR3 is 14 amino acids long. The V end was cut by 9 bases, the J end by 6 bases, with 19 bases between. Germline V gives CDR1 SGHDT, CDR2 YYEEEE. This chain's CDR3 is CATDGQGGGQPQHF. CDR3 DNA sequence: TGTGCCACGGATGGGCAGGGCGGTGGTCAGCCCCAGCATTTT.

The V gene is TRBV11-2, the J gene TRBJ1-1, with 11 bases that match TRBD1. V dropped 6 bases and J dropped 5; count of bases not matched to a gene: 5. The CDR3 runs 14 residues. Germline V gives CDR1 SGHAT, CDR2 FQNNGV. The DNA for the CDR3 is TGTGCCAGCAGTCTGGACAGGGGGCATACTGAAGCTTTCTTT. Residues: CASSLDRGHTEAFF.

This chain uses TRBV2 with TRBJ1-3, with D tentatively TRBD1 (5 bases). The CDR3 contains 14 residues. V lost 5 bases, J lost 0 bases, and 8 bases lay in between. The germline CDR1 and CDR2 sequences are SNHLY and FYNNEI. Written as DNA, the CDR3 is TGTGCCAGCAGTCCAGGGTTCTCTGGAAACACCATATATTTT. This sequence encodes CASSPGFSGNTIYF.

The V gene is TRBV13, the J gene TRBJ2-3; 11 positions agree with TRBD2. Germline V gene lookup returns CDR1 PRHDT and CDR2 FYEKMQ (reference sequence). The CDR3 is 17 amino acids. V trimming: 4 bases; J trimming: 2 bases; junction bases outside the gene matches: 8. CDR3 residues: CASSSRTSGLPTDTQYF. Here the CDR3 DNA reads TGTGCCAGCAGCTCTAGGACTAGCGGGTTACCCACAGATACGCAGTATTTT.

CDR3 in DNA: TGTGCCAGCAGCCCCTATGGGGGGAGCGATGAGCAGTTCTTC. Residues: CASSPYGGSDEQFF. The V call is TRBV7-2, the J call TRBJ2-1; perhaps TRBD2 as D (6 bases). V dropped 5 bases and J dropped 8 bases, with 16 bases sitting between them. From germline, CDR1 is SGHTA and CDR2 FQGNSA. There are 14 residues in the CDR3.

This chain uses TRBV28 with TRBJ1-1; 7 nucleotides line up with TRBD1. With 7 bases clipped from V and 0 bases from J, the junction kept 5 bases outside the gene matches. Germline V gives CDR1 MDHEN, CDR2 SYDVKM. The CDR3 runs 14 residues. CDR3 protein: CASIMGTVNTEAFF. The CDR3 DNA reads as TGTGCCAGCATCATGGGGACAGTGAACACTGAAGCTTTCTTT. The full variable domain, rest sourced from reference TRBV28 and TRBJ1-1, is DVKVTQSSRYLVKRTGEKVFLECVQDMDHENMFWYRQDPGLGLRLIYFSYDVKMKEKGDIPEGYSVSREKKERFSLILESASTNQTSMYLCASIMGTVNTEAFFGQGTRLTVV.

This clone was counted between two and nine times. This chain links TRBV7-8 with TRBJ1-1; D possibly corresponds to TRBD1 (6 bases). Germline lookup yields CDR1 SGHVS and CDR2 FQNEAQ. V was trimmed by 2 bases and J by 11 bases, leaving 12 bases between them. The length of the CDR3 is 12 residues. The CDR3: CASSLFGGAAFF. The CDR3, as DNA: TGTGCCAGCAGCTTATTCGGGGGGGCCGCTTTCTTT.

The chain links TRBV6-1 to TRBJ2-1; D is perhaps TRBD2 (6 bases). Looked up from germline, CDR1 is MNHNS and CDR2 is SASEGT. The length of the CDR3 is 15 residues. Trimming left V 1 base short and J 3 bases short, with 10 bases between. The CDR3 is CASSEGVGGYNEQFF. CDR3 DNA: TGTGCCAGCAGTGAAGGGGTCGGGGGCTACAATGAGCAGTTCTTC.

The V call is TRBV27, the J call TRBJ2-2, with a tentative D call TRBD2 (6 bases). Germline loops: CDR1 MNHEY, CDR2 SMNVEV (reference sequence). CDR3 length: 15 residues. Trimming pared 2 bases from V and 5 bases from J, leaving 12 bases between. The CDR3 DNA sequence: TGTGCCAGCAGTTTACGTGGGAGGTCTACCGGGGAGCTGTTTTTT. As protein: CASSLRGRSTGELFF.

This rearrangement joins TRBV25-1 to TRBJ1-2, with D maybe TRBD1 (6 bases). Deletions cut 4 bases from V and 4 bases from J, with 13 bases between. Germline V gives CDR1 MGHDK, CDR2 SYGVNS. The CDR3 has 14 amino acids. The CDR3 sequence is CASSVTGSRYGYTF. CDR3 nucleotide sequence: TGTGCCAGCAGTGTCACAGGGTCCCGCTATGGCTACACCTTC.

V usage is TRBV2 and J usage is TRBJ2-2; 8 positions match TRBD2. The CDR3 runs to 14 residues. V gave up 7 bases and J gave up 5 bases; unmatched junction bases: 6. In germline, CDR1 is SNHLY, CDR2 FYNNEI. In nucleotides, the CDR3 is TGTGCCAGCAAGGAGCGGGAGTGGACCGGGGAGCTGTTTTTT. Its protein product is CASKEREWTGELFF.

The rearrangement uses TRBV15 and TRBJ1-4; the match to TRBD1 covers 8 bases. CDR1 and CDR2 (germline): LNHNV, YYDKDF (reference sequence). CDR3 length: 15 amino acids. V lost 3 bases to trimming and J lost 7 bases; unmatched junction nucleotides: 7. DNA of the CDR3: TGTGCCACCAGCAGGGGGCAGGGGGCGGTTGAAAAACTGTTTTTT. Translation: CATSRGQGAVEKLFF.

The chain links TRBV12-3 or TRBV12-4 to TRBJ2-7, with unresolved D. The CDR3 has 12 residues. Trimming shortened V by 6 bases and J by 5 bases, and 11 bases separated the two germline ends. The CDR3 reads CASSYAQNEQYF. The CDR3 region has the DNA TGTGCCAGCAGCTATGCGCAAAACGAGCAGTACTTC.